A single sample is the source of the 16 T cell receptor beta chains below, sequenced in a study of blood T cell repertoires in COVID-19. Clones were read by immunoSEQ multiplex PCR, and TCRdb kept only the in-frame ones, dropping some. Of hundreds of thousands of clones listed, more than 80% were seen once; the top ten hold under 1.5%. The sample comprised peripheral blood. These receptor sequences come from a woman aged 25 to 39 with active or convalescent COVID-19.

The chain couples TRBV6-2 or TRBV6-3 to TRBJ1-3, with D perhaps TRBD1 (5 bases). V dropped 4 bases and J dropped 4 bases, with 11 bases sitting between them. Germline V gene data show CDR1 as MNHEY and CDR2 as SVGEGT. The CDR3 covers 14 residues. CDR3 protein: CASSSTGLGNTIYF. CDR3 nucleotides: TGTGCCAGCAGTTCTACAGGTTTGGGAAACACCATATATTTT.

The J gene is TRBJ2-5, the V gene TRBV7-9, with 7 bases aligning to TRBD1. The length of the CDR3 is 15 residues. The ends lost 4 bases at V and 1 base at J; junction bases unmatched: 6. CDR1 and CDR2 (germline): SEHNR, FQNEAQ (reference sequence). The CDR3 here is CASSYTGQTQETQYF. In nucleotides, the CDR3 is TGTGCCAGCAGCTACACGGGACAGACCCAAGAGACCCAGTACTTC.

On this clone itself: A much larger clone sits a single nucleotide away, making a read error possible. The chain recombines TRBV7-2 with TRBJ2-3, with D perhaps matching TRBD2 (7 bases). Germline CDR1 SGHTA, CDR2 FQGNSA. The V gene lost 1 base and the J gene lost 4 bases, with 9 bases spanning the gap. This CDR3 is 14 amino acids long. As DNA, the CDR3 is TGTGCCAGCAGCTTAGTGGGGGGGCCAGATACGCAGTATTTT. Its protein is CASSLVGGPDTQYF.

The chain couples TRBV4-1 to TRBJ2-3; 8 bases map to TRBD1. Germline V lookup: CDR1 MGHRA, CDR2 YSYEKL. V was clipped by 4 bases and J by 0 bases; unmatched bases: 6. CDR3 length equals 16 residues. The CDR3 region is CASSPRTGKSTDTQYF. CDR3 bases: TGCGCCAGCAGCCCCCGGACAGGGAAGAGCACAGATACGCAGTATTTT.

The V and J genes are TRBV12-3 or TRBV12-4 and TRBJ2-1; D may be TRBD2 (6 bases). The CDR3 loop spans 11 amino acids. V was pared by 6 bases and J by 9 bases, with 9 bases between. As DNA, the CDR3 is TGTGCCAGCAGGGGACTCCTTGAGCAGTTCTTC. Its translation is CASRGLLEQFF.

The chain carries TRBV4-2 and TRBJ2-7, with D maybe TRBD2 (7 bases). Trimming removed 3 bases at V and 2 bases at J, with 11 bases between. This CDR3 comprises 14 residues. Per germline, CDR1 LGHNA and CDR2 YNFKEQ. The CDR3 here is CASSQGEGAYEQYF. The CDR3 coding sequence is TGTGCCAGCAGCCAGGGGGAGGGGGCCTACGAGCAGTACTTC.

This clone was seen only a few times. This chain joins TRBV6-4 and TRBJ2-1, with a tentative D call TRBD2 (5 bases). CDR1 MRHNA and CDR2 SNTAGT come from the germline V gene. V lost 4 bases, J lost 7 bases, and 14 bases lay in between. The CDR3 spans 14 residues. Here the CDR3 reads CASSAGREGNEQFF. CDR3 in DNA: TGTGCCAGCAGTGCGGGCCGGGAAGGGAATGAGCAGTTCTTC.

This clone was picked up a small number of times. The chain joins TRBV3-1 (or the pseudogene TRBV3-2) to TRBJ1-2; perhaps TRBD1 as D (5 bases). V was shortened by 8 bases and J by 2 bases, with 12 bases between the two germline ends. This CDR3 has 13 amino acids. Per the germline V gene, CDR1 is LGHDT and CDR2 is YNNKEL (reference sequence). CDR3 residues: CASGIDSNYGYTF. The CDR3 DNA sequence: TGTGCCAGCGGGATCGACAGCAACTATGGCTACACCTTC.

The V gene is TRBV3-1 (or the pseudogene TRBV3-2), the J gene TRBJ1-2; maybe TRBD1 (5 bases). V lost 1 base to trimming and J lost 8 bases, with 14 bases between them. CDR1 and CDR2 (germline): LGHDT, YNNKEL (reference sequence). The CDR3 consists of 14 residues. The CDR3 region is CASSQVGGVRGYTF. The CDR3 nucleotides read TGTGCCAGCAGCCAAGTCGGGGGGGTTAGAGGCTACACCTTC.

The V and J genes are TRBV27 and TRBJ2-1, with D maybe TRBD2 (5 bases). CDR1 is MNHEY, CDR2 SMNVEV, per germline (reference sequence). CDR3 length equals 15 residues. The V and J ends lost 6 bases and 0 bases respectively, with 12 bases between them. As DNA, the CDR3 is TGTGCCAGCAGCTTCGGAAGCGGCTCCTACAATGAGCAGTTCTTC. Protein: CASSFGSGSYNEQFF.

The chain couples TRBV3-1 (or the pseudogene TRBV3-2) to TRBJ1-2; D possibly corresponds to TRBD1 (6 bases). The V end was cut by 0 bases, the J end by 7 bases, with 12 bases between. The germline V gene encodes CDR1 LGHDT and CDR2 YNNKEL (reference sequence). CDR3 length equals 14 residues. The CDR3 bases are TGTGCCAGCAGCCAAGAATGGGGGCGGGCTGGCTACACCTTC. It specifies CASSQEWGRAGYTF.

This clone was recorded a few times. CDR3 region: CASSEGTPYSNQPQHF. The CDR3 region has the DNA TGTGCCAGCAGCGAAGGGACACCTTATAGCAATCAGCCCCAGCATTTT. The rearrangement joins TRBV3-1 (or the pseudogene TRBV3-2) to TRBJ1-5; weak D call: TRBD1 (6 bases). V was cut by 5 bases and J by 0 bases, with 14 bases left in between. This CDR3 has 16 amino acids. Germline CDR1 LGHDT, CDR2 YNNKEL (reference sequence).

The chain uses TRBV6-4 and TRBJ1-2; TRBD1 agrees at 12 bases. Losses at the gene ends were 4 bases for V and 2 bases for J; bases not matched to a gene: 2. The CDR3 has 15 amino acids. CDR1 is MRHNA, CDR2 SNTAGT, per germline. The CDR3 DNA is TGTGCCAGCAGTGCAGGGACAGGGGGCAACTATGGCTACACCTTC. This gives the protein CASSAGTGGNYGYTF.

The gene calls are TRBV6-1 and TRBJ1-3; no firm D call. CDR3 length equals 16 residues. Trimming shortened V by 1 base and J by 0 bases, and 10 bases separated the two germline ends. Germline V lookup: CDR1 MNHNS, CDR2 SASEGT. This chain's CDR3 is CASSEGGLGSGNTIYF. CDR3 nucleotide sequence: TGTGCCAGCAGTGAAGGAGGTTTAGGCTCTGGAAACACCATATATTTT.

CDR3 DNA sequence: TGTGCCAGCAGTGACAGGGGCCCGCGGGAAAAACTGTTTTTT. Translating gives CASSDRGPREKLFF. The J gene is TRBJ1-4, the V gene TRBV6-1; D is possibly TRBD1 (6 bases). Trimming cost V 3 bases and J 8 bases, with 13 bases left between them. CDR1 and CDR2 from the germline V gene are MNHNS and SASEGT. This CDR3 is built from 14 residues.

This chain joins TRBV24-1 and TRBJ2-7; D call uncertain. In germline, CDR1 is KGHDR, CDR2 SFDVKD. Between the trimmed V and J ends, which lost 3 bases and 5 bases, there was a span of 10 bases. The CDR3 contains 13 residues. CDR3 in DNA: TGTGCCACCAGTGATCCCCCTTCCGACGAGCAGTACTTC. As protein: CATSDPPSDEQYF.